The 12 T cell receptor beta chains below come from one sample, sequenced in a study of cytomegalovirus exposure and HLA in healthy donors. With 60 Vbeta and 13 Jbeta primers, the PCR was carried out. Measured with immunoSEQ multiplex PCR; TCRdb has only the in-frame clones, and not every one. The table shows 100,000 or so clones, with 65% to 85% occurring only once. Sequences were obtained from PBMCs. These receptors were taken from a middle-aged man in good health and CMV-seropositive.

This chain links TRBV6-1 with TRBJ2-7; 8 bases are shared with TRBD1. Unmatched junction bases numbered 15, after V lost 4 bases and J lost 7 bases. There are 16 residues in the CDR3. The germline V gene encodes CDR1 MNHNS and CDR2 SASEGT. As DNA, the CDR3 is TGTGCCAGCAGTGCGCAGGGGGCCCTCCTTAGCCTAGAGCAGTACTTC. It yields the protein CASSAQGALLSLEQYF.

The V call is TRBV4-1, the J call TRBJ2-2; 8 nucleotides align to TRBD1. This CDR3 spans 15 amino acids. V was clipped by 3 bases and J by 0 bases; unmatched bases: 0. In germline, CDR1 is MGHRA, CDR2 YSYEKL. The CDR3 DNA reads as TGCGCCAGCAGCCAGACAGGGGCGAACACCGGGGAGCTGTTTTTT. Protein: CASSQTGANTGELFF.

In DNA form, the CDR3 reads TGTGCCTGGAGTAGACAGCTCGGGACTGAAGCTTTCTTT. Protein product: CAWSRQLGTEAFF. The V call is TRBV30, the J call TRBJ1-1; the D gene is possibly TRBD1 (5 bases). This CDR3 has 13 residues. In germline, CDR1 is GTSNPN, CDR2 SVGIG (reference sequence). The V end was cut by 2 bases, the J end by 5 bases, with 12 bases between.

V gene TRBV6-7 combines with J gene TRBJ1-4, with D maybe TRBD1 (5 bases). TRBV6-7 is recorded as an ORF, its role being uncertain. V lost 0 bases, J lost 8 bases, and 28 bases lay in between. This CDR3 has 20 residues. CDR3 nucleotides: TGTGCCAGCAGTTACTCGAAAGAGGTGCGGGGATGGGGGTTTGAAGAAAAACTGTTTTTT. Translating it yields CASSYSKEVRGWGFEEKLFF.

The chain is built from TRBV2 and TRBJ2-2; TRBD2 agrees at 10 bases. Germline CDR1 and CDR2: SNHLY and FYNNEI. CDR3 length equals 21 residues. V lost 6 bases to trimming and J lost 4 bases; unmatched junction nucleotides: 23. CDR3 DNA: TGTGCCAGCAGAACATCAGGGGCTAGCGGGAGTAAGAGAACCGGCACCGGGGAGCTGTTTTTT. It yields the protein CASRTSGASGSKRTGTGELFF.

The chain recombines TRBV5-4 with TRBJ2-7; 10 positions match TRBD1. The CDR3 contains 16 residues. CDR1 is SGHNT and CDR2 is YYREEE in the germline V gene (reference sequence). With 2 bases clipped from V and 5 bases from J, the junction kept 10 bases outside the gene matches. The CDR3 region has the DNA TGTGCCAGCAGCTTTGGGGGGACAGGGGCCCTTCACGAGCAGTACTTC. This gives the protein CASSFGGTGALHEQYF.

The rearrangement links TRBV5-1 to TRBJ2-7; 7 bases map to TRBD1. CDR3 length: 14 amino acids. The V and J ends lost 4 bases and 6 bases, in that order; junction bases with no gene match: 10. CDR1 is SGHRS, CDR2 YFSETQ, per germline. This CDR3 reads CASSPWTGVGEQYF. The DNA for the CDR3 is TGCGCCAGCAGCCCCTGGACAGGAGTAGGCGAGCAGTACTTC. The whole variable domain, remainder taken from reference TRBV5-1 and TRBJ2-7, is KAGVTQTPRYLIKTRGQQVTLSCSPISGHRSVSWYQQTPGQGLQFLFEYFSETQRNKGNFPGRFSGRQFSNSRSEMNVSTLELGDSALYLCASSPWTGVGEQYFGPGTRLTVT.

Written as DNA, the CDR3 is TGTGCCAGCAGTTTGGTCCGCGGGGGAAGCACCGGGGAGCTGTTTTTT. Translating it yields CASSLVRGGSTGELFF. The V gene is TRBV28, the J gene TRBJ2-2; 7 nucleotides match TRBD2. Germline trimming cut 3 bases from V and 4 bases from J; bases unmatched to any gene: 8. CDR3 length: 16 residues. Germline CDR1 and CDR2: MDHEN and SYDVKM.

The genes are TRBV5-1 and TRBJ2-5; 14 bases are a match to TRBD2. CDR3 size: 17 residues. Germline lookup yields CDR1 SGHRS and CDR2 YFSETQ. V gave up 6 bases and J gave up 5 bases; unmatched junction bases: 12. Here the CDR3 DNA reads TGCGCCAGCATGCTTTCGGGACTAGCGGGGGCAGGGGAGACCCAGTACTTC. It encodes CASMLSGLAGAGETQYF.

This chain connects TRBV12-5 to TRBJ1-1; D perhaps matches TRBD1 (5 bases). Germline assignment: CDR1 LGHNT and CDR2 FRNRAP. V lost 5 bases to trimming and J lost 1 base, with 11 bases between them. The CDR3 has 14 residues. Written as DNA, the CDR3 is TGTGCTAGTGGTCCCCTTGACAGGAACACTGAAGCTTTCTTT. Translated: CASGPLDRNTEAFF.

Concerning this clone: At one end, the junction sequence differs from germline, possibly due to a read error. The V gene is TRBV7-9, the J gene TRBJ1-4; a weak D match, TRBD1 (6 bases). This CDR3 is 14 amino acids long. Germline assignment: CDR1 SEHNR and CDR2 FQNEAQ (reference sequence). CDR3 in amino acids: CSSSLQGLNEKLFF. CDR3 nucleotides: TGTTCCAGCAGCTTACAGGGCCTCAATGAAAAACTGTTTTTT.

Here the CDR3 DNA reads TGTGCCAGCAGCCAAGAACTAGCGGGGGGGCTAGCCAAAAACATTCAGTACTTC. It codes for CASSQELAGGLAKNIQYF. The rearrangement links TRBV4-2 to TRBJ2-4, with 13 bases matching TRBD2. V lost 0 bases and J lost 0; bases outside the gene matches: 2. The CDR3 is made up of 18 amino acids. The germline CDR1 and CDR2 sequences are LGHNA and YNFKEQ.